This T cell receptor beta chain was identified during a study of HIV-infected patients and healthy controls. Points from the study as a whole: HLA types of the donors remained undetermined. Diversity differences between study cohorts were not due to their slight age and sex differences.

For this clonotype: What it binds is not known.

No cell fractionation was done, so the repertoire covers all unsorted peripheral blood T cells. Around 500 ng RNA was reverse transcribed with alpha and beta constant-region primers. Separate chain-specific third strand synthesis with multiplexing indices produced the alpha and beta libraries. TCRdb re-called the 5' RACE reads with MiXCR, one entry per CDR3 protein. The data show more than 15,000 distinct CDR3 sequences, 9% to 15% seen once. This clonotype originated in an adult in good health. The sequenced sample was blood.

The CDR3 loop is CASSGKRGNQETQYF. The CDR3 DNA follows: TGTGCCAGTAGTGGAAAGCGGGGGAACCAAGAGACCCAGTACTTC. The chain couples TRBV19 to TRBJ2-5, with TRBD2 identical over 8 bases. Germline V gene sequence: CDR1 LNHDA, CDR2 SQIVND (reference sequence). Trimming took 5 bases from V and 0 from J; bases not matched to a gene: 5. The CDR3 is 15 residues long.